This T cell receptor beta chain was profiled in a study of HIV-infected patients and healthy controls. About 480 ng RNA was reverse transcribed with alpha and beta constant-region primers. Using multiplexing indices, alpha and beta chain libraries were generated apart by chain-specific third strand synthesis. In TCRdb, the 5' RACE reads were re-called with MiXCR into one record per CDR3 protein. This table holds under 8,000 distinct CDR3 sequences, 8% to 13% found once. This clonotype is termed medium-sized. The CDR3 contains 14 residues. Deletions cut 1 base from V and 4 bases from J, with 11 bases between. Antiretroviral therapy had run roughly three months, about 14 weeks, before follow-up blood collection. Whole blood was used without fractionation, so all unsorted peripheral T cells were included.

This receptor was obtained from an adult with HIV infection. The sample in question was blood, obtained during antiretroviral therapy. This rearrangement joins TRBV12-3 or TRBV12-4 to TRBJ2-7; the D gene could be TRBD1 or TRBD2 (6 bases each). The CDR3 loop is CASSLVPGAYEQYF. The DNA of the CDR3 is TGTGCCAGCAGTTTAGTTCCGGGGGCTTACGAGCAGTACTTC.